This T cell receptor (beta chain) was recorded in a study of resident and recirculating memory T cells in vitiligo. Patients who had received treatment within the previous three months were excluded. Repertoires were generated with immunoSEQ multiplex PCR, while TCRdb's copy carries only in-frame clones and drops some. Of around 76,000 clones listed, 90% to 95% are singletons. General study results and limits: Sequences differed between biopsy sites and patients, suggesting private specificity.

Concerning this clone itself: As yet, its antigen is unknown.

Trimming stripped 5 bases from V and 0 bases from J, with 11 bases between. Germline V gene data show CDR1 as MDHEN and CDR2 as SYDVKM. This CDR3 has 15 amino acids. The sequence was collected from a male donor with vitiligo. The sample was blood. The chain couples TRBV28 to TRBJ2-4; tentatively, D is TRBD1 (5 bases). The CDR3 spells CASSRTGAAKNIQYF. CDR3 DNA: TGTGCCAGCAGTCGAACAGGAGCAGCCAAAAACATTCAGTACTTC.